The 9 T cell receptor beta chains reported below all come from one sample, sequenced in a study of T cell responses to AZD1222 COVID-19 vaccine. Clones were read by immunoSEQ multiplex PCR, and TCRdb kept only the in-frame ones, dropping some. The sample includes about 140,000 clones, around nine tenths of them seen just once. Sample: peripheral blood, taken on day 0 of AZD1222 vaccination. All receptors derive from an adult in good health.

In regard to this clone: Compared with germline, one end of the junction differs, possibly owing to a read error. The chain recombines TRBV18 with TRBJ2-5; D ambiguous. The V gene's germline CDR1 is KGHSH and CDR2 LQKENI. The CDR3 consists of 14 residues. The CDR3 bases are TGTGCCAGCTCACCACGTCTTTTCGAAGAGGCCCAGTACTTC. Its translation is CASSPRLFEEAQYF.

This clone has just one count. This chain uses TRBV5-5 with TRBJ1-2, with a weak D call TRBD1 (6 bases). The germline V and J ends were trimmed by 4 bases and 5 bases, with 12 bases remaining between them. The CDR3 is made up of 13 amino acids. Looked up from germline, CDR1 is SGHKS and CDR2 is YYEKEE (reference sequence). CDR3 loop: CASSITGFYGYTF. The CDR3, as DNA: TGTGCCAGCAGCATAACAGGGTTTTATGGCTACACCTTC.

The chain carries TRBV19 and TRBJ1-2, with D maybe TRBD1 (6 bases). The CDR3 is 14 amino acids. The V and J ends lost 6 bases and 4 bases respectively, with 15 bases between them. Per germline, CDR1 LNHDA and CDR2 SQIVND (reference sequence). Here the CDR3 DNA reads TGTGCCAGTAGGACGGCAGGGGCCCTCTATGGCTACACCTTC. Its protein is CASRTAGALYGYTF.

This chain links TRBV4-1 with TRBJ2-7; TRBD2 matches at 10 bases. In germline, CDR1 is MGHRA, CDR2 YSYEKL. This CDR3 has 15 residues. The V and J ends lost 3 bases and 0 bases, in that order; junction bases with no gene match: 2. The CDR3 sequence: CASSHSGRSSYEQYF. DNA for the CDR3: TGCGCCAGCAGCCATAGCGGGAGGAGCTCCTACGAGCAGTACTTC.

The J gene is TRBJ1-1, the V gene TRBV15; maybe TRBD1 (5 bases). V was shortened by 1 base and J by 4 bases, with 10 bases between the two germline ends. CDR3 length: 14 residues. Looked up from germline, CDR1 is LNHNV and CDR2 is YYDKDF (reference sequence). The CDR3 nucleotides read TGTGCCACCAGCAGAGGGAGGGGAAGCACTGAAGCTTTCTTT. Amino acids: CATSRGRGSTEAFF.

The count of this clone is one. The V call is TRBV5-1, the J call TRBJ1-4; tentatively, D is TRBD1 (6 bases). V was pared by 3 bases and J by 8 bases, with 17 bases between. The CDR3 runs 15 residues. Germline V gene data show CDR1 as SGHRS and CDR2 as YFSETQ. CDR3 sequence (DNA): TGCGCCAGCAGCTCAGATCAGGGGTTAGGGGAAAAACTGTTTTTT. Its translation: CASSSDQGLGEKLFF.

The chain combines TRBV12-3 or TRBV12-4 with TRBJ1-1, with 7 bases matching TRBD1. V dropped 4 bases and J dropped 6; count of bases not matched to a gene: 5. The CDR3 runs to 13 residues. CDR3 DNA sequence: TGTGCCAGCAGTTGGACCCAGGGGGCTGAAGCTTTCTTT. Protein sequence: CASSWTQGAEAFF.

The chain's CDR3 is CSVGSGQETQYF. In DNA form, the CDR3 reads TGCAGCGTTGGTAGCGGTCAAGAGACCCAGTACTTC. This chain joins TRBV29-1 and TRBJ2-5, with D perhaps TRBD2 (6 bases). This CDR3 is built from 12 residues. The germline CDR1 and CDR2 sequences are SQVTM and ANQGSEA. Deletions cut 4 bases from V and 2 bases from J, with 8 bases between. Complete variable domain (other parts from reference TRBV29-1 and TRBJ2-5): SAVISQKPSRDICQRGTSLTIQCQVDSQVTMMFWYRQQPGQSLTLIATANQGSEATYESGFVIDKFPISRPNLTFSTLTVSNMSPEDSSIYLCSVGSGQETQYFGPGTRLLVL.

The chain uses TRBV7-9 and TRBJ2-1; tentatively, D is TRBD2 (7 bases). The CDR3 is 15 amino acids. The V gene lost 5 bases and the J gene lost 6 bases, with 17 bases spanning the gap. The V gene's germline CDR1 is SEHNR and CDR2 FQNEAQ (reference sequence). The DNA of the CDR3 is TGTGCCAGCAGCCTCGACTGGGGGGGCCCCAATGAGCAGTTCTTC. It specifies CASSLDWGGPNEQFF.